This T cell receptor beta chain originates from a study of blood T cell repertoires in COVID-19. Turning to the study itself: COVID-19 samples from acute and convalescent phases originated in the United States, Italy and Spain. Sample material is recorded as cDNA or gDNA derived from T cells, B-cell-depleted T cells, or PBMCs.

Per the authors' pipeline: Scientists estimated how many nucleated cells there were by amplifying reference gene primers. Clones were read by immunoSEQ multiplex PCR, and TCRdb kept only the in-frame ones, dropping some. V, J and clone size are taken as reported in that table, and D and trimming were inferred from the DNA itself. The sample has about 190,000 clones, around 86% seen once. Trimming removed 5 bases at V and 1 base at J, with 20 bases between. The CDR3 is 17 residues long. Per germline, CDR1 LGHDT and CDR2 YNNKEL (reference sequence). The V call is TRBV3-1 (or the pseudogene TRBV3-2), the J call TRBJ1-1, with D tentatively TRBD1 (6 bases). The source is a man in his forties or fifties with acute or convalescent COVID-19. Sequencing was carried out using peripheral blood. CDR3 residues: CASSSDSNPPKNTEAFF. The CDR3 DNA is TGTGCCAGCAGCTCGGACAGCAACCCCCCCAAGAACACTGAAGCTTTCTTT.